This T cell receptor beta chain was documented in a study of control samples from healthy donors and cancer patients (dated by TCRdb to about 2020). Note on this clone: What this receptor recognizes is not known. No base qualities exist here, and no much larger clone lies one base off it.

The CDR3 spans 14 residues, from the cysteine through the phenylalanine. Only the CDR3 portion is preserved as DNA: 42 bases, with reading frame beginning at the first base. The germline V gene specifies SGDLS as CDR1 and YYNGEE as CDR2. V gives up 4 bases and J gives up 5 bases, and the segment between their germline ends measures 15 bases. Library creation used the immunoSEQ multiplex PCR assay. TCRdb obtained this table from immuneACCESS and retained in-frame rearrangements with V and J assigned. These tables miss some clones; where compared with another copy, unresolved V genes account for less than half of the shortfall, and the remainder is unexplained. In this sample the table shows 150,000 to 200,000 clones, 90% to 95% of which occur a single time. Clones ranked in the top ten supply roughly 1.6% of the sample.

The sequence derives from a woman between 25 and 40 years old in good health. Sequenced: blood. This chain is built from TRBV9 and TRBJ1-1, with TRBD1 perhaps the D gene, on 5 matching bases. The CDR3 region has the sequence CASSPAGRGTEAFF. Here is the DNA: TGTGCCAGCAGCCCCGCAGGGAGAGGGACTGAAGCTTTCTTT. Where the CDR3 stops, the reference TRBV9 and TRBJ1-1 genes take over; the full variable domain is DSGVTQTPKHLITATGQRVTLRCSPRSGDLSVYWYQQSLDQGLQFLIQYYNGEERAKGNILERFSAQQFPDLHSELNLSSLELGDSALYFCASSPAGRGTEAFFGQGTRLTVV.